This TCR beta chain was sequenced for a study of regulatory T cells in long-lasting Graves disease. Whole-study results and caveats: Persistent cases of Graves' showed reduced TCR diversity relative to newly diagnosed patients.

This clonotype came up many times. The antigen remains undetermined. CDR3 regions were amplified by Arm-PCR using iRepertoire HTBI primers to build TCR beta libraries. Using its own MiXCR run on the multiplex PCR reads, TCRdb lists one record per CDR3 protein. The sample holds roughly 350,000 distinct CDR3 sequences, around 16% seen once. Stated time point: newly diagnosed GD, antithyroid drugs for less than 3 months. RNA isolated from PBMCs was used to make the TCR library. This CDR3 has 11 residues. Per the germline V gene, CDR1 is SNHLY and CDR2 is FYNNEI. Trimming removed 8 bases from V and 4 bases from J, with 6 bases in between. The sample was also linked to a second study, of T cells in Graves' hyperthyroidism and ophthalmopathy. That investigation notes: The TCR CDR3 first-round RT-PCR relied on the HTBI primer set.

Source: peripheral blood mononuclear cells (PBMCs), taken at new diagnosis, from a patient treated with antithyroid drugs. V is TRBV2 and J is TRBJ1-3; D is undetermined. The receptor was isolated from a young woman with Graves disease. The CDR3 coding sequence is TGTGCCAGCGTTGACGGAAACACCATATATTTT. Protein: CASVDGNTIYF.